This TCR beta chain stems from a study of human thymus T cells. Remarks on this clone: Its antigen remains unknown.

Study-wide results and limits: An apparent bias in V and J gene usage was seen in thymic and blood repertoires. Related work found strong thymic repertoire overlap between unrelated individuals.

Thymic tissue was derived from resections collected during corrective heart surgery. Donors consisted of healthy Finnish infants (having corrective surgery for congenital heart defects). Germline CDR1 GTSNPN, CDR2 SVGIG (reference sequence). CDR3 size: 16 residues. V was shortened by 2 bases and J by 4 bases, with 20 bases between the two germline ends. TCRdb keeps only in-frame clones here, not all; method: immunoSEQ multiplex PCR. The profile shows some 120,000 clones, over 85% of them singletons. The TCR comes from a boy under two years old with a congenital heart defect but otherwise immunologically healthy. The genes are TRBV30 and TRBJ1-2, with D maybe TRBD1 (5 bases). Sequenced: thymus tissue. CDR3 residues: CAWSCTRIGGTYGYTF. The CDR3 coding sequence is TGTGCCTGGAGTTGTACTAGAATTGGGGGGACCTATGGCTACACCTTC.